This T cell receptor (beta chain) originates from a study of cytomegalovirus exposure and HLA in healthy donors. This clone is a singleton in its sample. Its antigen is not known. The study ran its PCR with 60 Vbeta and 13 Jbeta primers. Method: immunoSEQ multiplex PCR; TCRdb's copy keeps in-frame clones and lacks some. The sample carries roughly 140,000 clones, roughly 85% recorded once. Study-wide results and limits: Several top significant clusters appeared, in a later analysis, to be linked to common viral pathogens. Rarity characterized most TCR sequences, yet some public TCRs appeared in many donors. Later work associated roughly 17,000 TCR beta sequences with HLA alleles at 0.05 false discovery rate.

There were likely unrecorded immune exposures, though donors were nominally healthy when sampled. V lost 4 bases to trimming and J lost 10 bases, with 25 bases between them. The CDR3 has 17 residues. Germline assignment: CDR1 SNHLY and CDR2 FYNNEI. The material sequenced was PBMCs. The clonotype originates from a male donor in good health and CMV-seronegative. This chain joins TRBV2 and TRBJ1-4; D possibly corresponds to TRBD1 (5 bases). CDR3 bases: TGTGCCAGCAGTGTTCATCACTCGACAGCCGGAATGGGAAAACTGTTTTTT. It is translated as CASSVHHSTAGMGKLFF.